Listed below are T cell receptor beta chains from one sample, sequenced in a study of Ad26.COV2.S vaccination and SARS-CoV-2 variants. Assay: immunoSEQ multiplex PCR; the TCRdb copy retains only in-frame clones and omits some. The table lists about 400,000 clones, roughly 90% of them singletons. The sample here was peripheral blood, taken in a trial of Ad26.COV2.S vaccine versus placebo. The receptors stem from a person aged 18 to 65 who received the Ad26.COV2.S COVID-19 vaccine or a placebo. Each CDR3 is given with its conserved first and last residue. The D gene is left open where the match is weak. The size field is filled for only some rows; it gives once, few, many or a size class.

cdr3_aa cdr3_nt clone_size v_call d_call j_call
CASSQSSRNTEAFF TGTGCCAGCAGCCAAAGTTCCCGGAACACTGAAGCTTTCTTT NA TRBV3-1/TRBV3-2 NA TRBJ1-1
CAISGDTSGRFYNEQFF TGTGCCATCAGTGGAGACACTAGCGGGAGGTTCTACAATGAGCAGTTCTTC NA TRBV10-3 TRBD2 TRBJ2-1
CASSIGTGNDEQYF TGTGCCAGTAGTATAGGGACAGGGAATGACGAGCAGTACTTC NA TRBV19 TRBD1 TRBJ2-7
CASSPGGQGGSGYTF TGTGCCAGCAGCCCTGGGGGGCAGGGGGGAAGCGGCTACACCTTC NA TRBV9 TRBD1 TRBJ1-2
CASSKRTGSDYGYTF TGTGCCAGTAGTAAAAGGACAGGGTCAGACTATGGCTACACCTTC once TRBV19 TRBD1 TRBJ1-2
CASSSPGQGMRNTEAFF TGTGCCAGCAGTTCGCCGGGACAGGGGATGAGGAACACTGAAGCTTTCTTT once TRBV28 TRBD1 TRBJ1-1
CASTRTGPYGYTF TGTGCCAGTACACGGACAGGGCCCTATGGCTACACCTTC once TRBV19 TRBD1 TRBJ1-2
CASSQDQVTYEQYF TGCGCCAGCAGCCAAGATCAGGTAACTTACGAGCAGTACTTC NA TRBV4-1 NA TRBJ2-7
CASSPNSGNTIYF TGTGCCAGTAGCCCAAACTCTGGAAACACCATATATTTT NA TRBV19 NA TRBJ1-3
CASSLGWGGTEAFF TGTGCCAGCAGCTTGGGGTGGGGTGGCACTGAAGCTTTCTTT NA TRBV11-2 NA TRBJ1-1
CAISGRGGLGLRTNAWNTEAFF TGTGCCATCAGTGGGAGAGGAGGGCTGGGATTAAGGACTAACGCCTGGAACACTGAAGCTTTCTTT few TRBV10-3 NA TRBJ1-1